This entry describes one T cell receptor beta chain. Its specificity is unknown. The data were taken from a study of vaccination effects on CD4 cells after COVID-19. Measured with immunoSEQ multiplex PCR; TCRdb has only the in-frame clones, and not every one. This sample yields tens of thousands of clones, of which 70% to 80% are seen a single time; 2.5% to 3.5% belongs to the top ten. Within the ViraFEST assay, antigen-specific CD4+ T cells underwent expansion with viral peptide pools prior to sequencing. Culture lasted roughly eleven days before CD4+ T cell isolation. Negative nucleocapsid antibody tests before and after vaccination confirmed no previous SARS-CoV-2 infection. Each culture had half its medium swapped for IL-2 medium on days 3 and 7. V lost 6 bases, J lost 7 bases, and 2 bases stayed unmatched. The CDR3 totals 13 residues. Germline assignment: CDR1 SGHTA and CDR2 FQGNSA.

Sequencing used CD4+ T cells from PBMCs cultured with HCoV-NL63 spike peptides, obtained before COVID-19 vaccination. This sequence originates from a human donor who received a COVID-19 vaccine. The chain combines TRBV7-2 with TRBJ2-5, with 13 nucleotides matching TRBD2. The CDR3 loop is CASRRLAGGTQYF. The DNA of the CDR3 is TGTGCCAGCAGACGACTAGCGGGGGGGACCCAGTACTTC.